Listed here is a single T cell receptor beta chain. Random hexamers served to reverse transcribe roughly 0.45 to 1 ug RNA. TCRdb recomputed calls from the immunoSEQ multiplex PCR reads with MiXCR, one row per CDR3 protein. The table shows about 300,000 distinct CDR3 sequences, with approximately 85% occurring only once. The sample is drawn from a study of CD8 T cells in Susac syndrome. CD8+ and CD4+ T cells circulating in blood were sequenced for TCR beta. Negative isolation yielded CD8+ and CD4+ T cells; FACS enriched TEMRA cells. Sequenced input: CD8+ T cells from PBMCs. The TCR comes from a human donor with multiple sclerosis.

DNA of the CDR3: TGTGCCAGCAGCTTATGGGGCGGAGCCTCCTACAATGAGCAGTTCTTC. Translating gives CASSLWGGASYNEQFF. The chain recombines TRBV7-8 with TRBJ2-1, with D perhaps matching TRBD1 (5 bases). Germline values: CDR1 SGHVS, CDR2 FQNEAQ. The V gene lost 2 bases and the J gene lost 0 bases, with 11 bases spanning the gap. CDR3 length: 16 amino acids.